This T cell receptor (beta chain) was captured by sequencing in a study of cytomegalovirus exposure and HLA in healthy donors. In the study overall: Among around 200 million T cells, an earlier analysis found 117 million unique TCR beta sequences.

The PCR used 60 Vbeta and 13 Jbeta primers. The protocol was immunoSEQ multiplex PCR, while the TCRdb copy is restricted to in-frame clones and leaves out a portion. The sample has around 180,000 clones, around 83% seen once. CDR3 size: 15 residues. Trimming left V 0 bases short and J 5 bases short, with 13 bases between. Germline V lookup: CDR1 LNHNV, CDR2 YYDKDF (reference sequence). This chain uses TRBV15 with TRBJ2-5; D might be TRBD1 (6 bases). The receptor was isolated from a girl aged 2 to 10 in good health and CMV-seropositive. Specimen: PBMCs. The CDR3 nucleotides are TGTGCCACCAGCAGAGATTTGACAGGCCAGGAGACCCAGTACTTC. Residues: CATSRDLTGQETQYF.